This T cell receptor beta chain is drawn from a study of cytomegalovirus exposure and HLA in healthy donors. Germline lookup yields CDR1 WNHNN and CDR2 SYGVQD (reference sequence). Trimming took 0 bases from V and 5 from J; bases not matched to a gene: 9. This CDR3 is built from 16 residues. The study ran its PCR with 60 Vbeta and 13 Jbeta primers. Sequencing used immunoSEQ multiplex PCR; TCRdb keeps in-frame clones, though not all of them. The sample records 40,000 to 55,000 clones, 77% being singletons. The J gene is TRBJ2-7, the V gene TRBV10-1; TRBD1 aligns across 8 bases. Sequences were obtained from PBMCs. The receptor was derived from a woman between 40 and 55 years old in good health and CMV-seropositive. DNA of the CDR3: TGCGCCAGCAGTGAGTCGTTAGGACAGGGTCTCGACGAGCAGTACTTC. Encoded protein: CASSESLGQGLDEQYF.